Following are 9 T cell receptor beta chains from one sample sequenced in a study of OX40 agonist ivuxolimab in advanced cancers. Receptors were amplified or captured by the immunoSEQ multiplex PCR assay. In TCRdb, the immuneACCESS table is reduced to in-frame sequences with V and J assigned. These tables do not hold every clone; where another copy was compared, an unresolved V gene accounts for under half, and the others remain unexplained. This sample comprises some 50,000 clones, over 65% of them detected only once. In total, the top ten clones hold around 2% of the sample. Source: CD4+ or CD8+ T cells sorted from blood, taken in a trial of the OX40 agonist ivuxolimab. All receptors derive from an adult with an advanced solid tumor such as melanoma, head and neck, liver or kidney cancer.

Relative to its sample, this clone is medium-sized. The gene calls are TRBV30 and TRBJ1-6, with D unclear. V gave up 4 bases and J gave up 4 bases, with 8 bases separating them. There are 13 residues in the CDR3. Per germline, CDR1 GTSNPN and CDR2 SVGIG (reference sequence). In DNA form, the CDR3 reads TGTGCCTGGACTCGGGAATATAATTCACCCCTCCACTTT. Translation: CAWTREYNSPLHF.

The rearrangement links TRBV19 to TRBJ2-3; D unclear. CDR3 length: 13 residues. V lost 6 bases, J lost 1 base, and 8 bases lay in between. CDR1 LNHDA and CDR2 SQIVND come from the germline V gene (reference sequence). CDR3 DNA: TGTGCCAGTAGCCCGACCCGCACAGATACGCAGTATTTT. Its protein is CASSPTRTDTQYF.

This chain connects TRBV9 to TRBJ2-2, with D unresolved. V lost 0 bases and J 7 bases, leaving 7 bases between the germline ends. The CDR3 covers 13 residues. The V gene's germline CDR1 is SGDLS and CDR2 YYNGEE. Written as DNA, the CDR3 is TGTGCCAGCAGCGTAGGGCTCTTCGGGGAGCTGTTTTTT. Its protein is CASSVGLFGELFF.

The genes are TRBV5-5 and TRBJ1-5, with 8 nucleotides matching TRBD1. The CDR3 runs to 16 residues. Germline V lookup: CDR1 SGHKS, CDR2 YYEKEE (reference sequence). V shed 0 bases, J shed 6 bases, and the junction held 8 bases outside the gene matches. In DNA form, the CDR3 reads TGTGCCAGCAGCTTGGTTCCAGGGGGCGAGACTCAGCCCCAGCATTTT. Encoded protein: CASSLVPGGETQPQHF.

This rearrangement joins TRBV6-1 to TRBJ2-2, with D possibly being TRBD2 (5 bases). Trimming removed 5 bases at V and 6 bases at J, with 10 bases between. Looked up from germline, CDR1 is MNHNS and CDR2 is SASEGT. The CDR3 is made up of 13 amino acids. In nucleotides, the CDR3 is TGTGCCAGCAGTCCCGGCGGGTCCGGGGAGCTGTTTTTT. This sequence encodes CASSPGGSGELFF.

The chain couples TRBV2 to TRBJ1-1, with D perhaps matching TRBD1 (5 bases). Between the trimmed V and J ends, which lost 4 bases and 4 bases, there was a span of 16 bases. The CDR3 has 15 amino acids. Germline-derived CDR1 and CDR2 are SNHLY and FYNNEI. In DNA form, the CDR3 reads TGTGCCAGCAGTGGTTTCGAGGTAGGGGCCACTGAAGCTTTCTTT. Translation gives CASSGFEVGATEAFF.

This rearrangement joins TRBV5-6 to TRBJ2-7; D remains unclear. Deletions cut 3 bases from V and 4 bases from J, with 8 bases between. This CDR3 has 12 amino acids. The V gene's germline CDR1 is SGHDT and CDR2 YYEEEE. Written as DNA, the CDR3 is TGTGCCAGCAGCTCCATTGGGTACGAGCAGTACTTC. Residues: CASSSIGYEQYF.

In its sample, this clone was seen once. The chain recombines TRBV7-2 with TRBJ2-1; the match to TRBD2 covers 9 bases. Trimming at V came to 2 bases and at J to 10 bases, leaving 6 bases not matched to a gene. This CDR3 has 14 residues. The V gene's germline CDR1 is SGHTA and CDR2 FQGNSA. CDR3 amino acids: CASSLIRSGGEQFF. The CDR3 DNA follows: TGTGCCAGCAGCTTAATTCGGAGCGGGGGGGAGCAGTTCTTC.

This clone was counted once. The junction departs from the called germline gene at one end, perhaps through a read error. V gene TRBV7-7 combines with J gene TRBJ2-5; 8 bases are a match to TRBD2. The germline gives CDR1 SSHAT, CDR2 FNYEAQ (reference sequence). CDR3 length equals 15 residues. Here the CDR3 DNA reads TGTGCTAGCAGCTTTCGGGGGGGGTACCAAGAGACCCAGTACTTC. It specifies CASSFRGGYQETQYF.